The 29 T cell receptor beta chains given below trace back to one sample, sequenced in a study of identical twins (dated by TCRdb to about 2016). Receptor amplification or capture employed 5' RACE. Instrument used: Illumina HiSeq 2000. TCRdb reprocessing: public reads trimmed at Q25 with fastp, clones called with MiXCR, in-frame beta chains kept. Rows merge per CDR3 protein into single entries with the most common DNA and genes. The sample data list 1.5 million to 2 million distinct CDR3 sequences, and about 32% of these were observed just once. The ten biggest clones cover around 0.3% of the sample. Material: cord blood. The source is a newborn girl in good health.

J is TRBJ1-1 and V is TRBV10-3, with TRBD1 identical over 7 bases. The trim removed 6 bases at V and 2 bases at J, leaving 12 bases unmatched. Germline loops: CDR1 ENHRY, CDR2 SYGVKD. This CDR3 contains 16 residues. This CDR3 reads CAIRAPQGNDNTEAFF. Here the CDR3 DNA reads TGTGCCATCAGGGCACCACAGGGGAATGATAACACTGAAGCTTTCTTT.

A few counts support this clonotype. The gene calls are TRBV25-1 and TRBJ2-3, with 9 bases aligning to TRBD2. Losses at the gene ends were 2 bases for V and 2 bases for J; bases not matched to a gene: 5. Germline V gene sequence: CDR1 MGHDK, CDR2 SYGVNS. The CDR3 sequence is 16 residues long. CDR3 protein: CASSEQRLAATDTQYF. The CDR3 DNA reads TGTGCCAGCAGTGAACAGAGACTAGCGGCCACAGATACGCAGTATTTT.

This sequence joins TRBV15 and TRBJ1-3; 7 bases are a match to TRBD1. CDR3 length: 16 residues. V lost 0 bases to trimming and J lost 2 bases; unmatched junction nucleotides: 4. Germline CDR1 is LNHNV and CDR2 is YYDKDF (reference sequence). This chain's CDR3 is CATSRDFQGAGNTIYF. In nucleotides, the CDR3 is TGTGCCACCAGCAGAGATTTCCAGGGGGCTGGAAACACCATATATTTT.

The genes are TRBV11-1 and TRBJ1-1, with 7 bases identical to TRBD1. V lost 5 bases, J lost 3 bases, and 12 bases stayed unmatched. Germline CDR1 is SGHAT and CDR2 is FQDESV (reference sequence). The CDR3 contains 16 residues. Here the CDR3 DNA reads TGTGCCAGCAGCGGGGGACAGTCCAGATGGCACACTGAAGCTTTCTTT. Translation gives CASSGGQSRWHTEAFF.

The sample holds a few counts of this clonotype. DNA of the CDR3: TGTGCCAGATCGACCGAGGAGACAGGCCAATCCTACGAGCAGTACTTC. Its protein product is CARSTEETGQSYEQYF. The chain carries TRBV28 and TRBJ2-7; a weak D match, TRBD1 (6 bases). Looked up from germline, CDR1 is MDHEN and CDR2 is SYDVKM. Trimming pared 9 bases from V and 1 base from J, leaving 22 bases between. The CDR3 spans 16 residues.

The rearrangement uses TRBV3-1 and TRBJ2-7, with D uncertain. Trimming took off 4 bases at V and 7 bases at J, with 17 bases between the two ends. CDR1 is LGHDT, CDR2 YNNKEL, per germline (reference sequence). The CDR3 is 14 amino acids. CDR3 amino acids: CASSPRVSWNEQYF. DNA for the CDR3: TGTGCCAGCAGCCCCCGGGTGTCTTGGAATGAGCAGTACTTC.

This clonotype was recorded only once. DNA for the CDR3: TGTGCCAGCAGCCATAGCGGGACCGGAGATACGCAGTATTTT. It encodes CASSHSGTGDTQYF. This rearrangement joins TRBV11-3 to TRBJ2-3; 8 bases line up with TRBD2. CDR3 length: 14 amino acids. V gave up 5 bases and J gave up 5 bases; unmatched junction bases: 6. Germline CDR1 and CDR2: SGHNT and YENEEA.

This clonotype was seen only a few times. The chain carries TRBV6-2 or TRBV6-3 and TRBJ2-7; tentative D call: TRBD2 (6 bases). V was pared by 6 bases and J by 6 bases, with 15 bases between. The length of the CDR3 is 13 residues. Germline loops: CDR1 MNHEY, CDR2 SVGEGT. For the CDR3, the DNA is TGTGCCAGCAGAACCCTCGGGACTTTCGAGCAGTACTTC. It is translated as CASRTLGTFEQYF.

The CDR3 loop reads CASSPNGLGSYNEQFF. CDR3 nucleotides: TGCGCCAGCAGCCCAAACGGCCTGGGCTCCTACAATGAGCAGTTCTTC. The V gene is TRBV4-1, the J gene TRBJ2-1; D gene unclear. Trimming removed 4 bases from V and 0 bases from J, with 13 bases in between. Looked up from germline, CDR1 is MGHRA and CDR2 is YSYEKL. This CDR3 spans 16 amino acids.

The chain joins TRBV3-1 to TRBJ1-4; no definite D call. V lost 5 bases, J lost 5 bases, and 9 bases lay in between. The CDR3 runs 13 residues. Germline V lookup: CDR1 LGHDT, CDR2 YNNKEL (reference sequence). CDR3 region: CASSSTSNEKLFF. CDR3 sequence (DNA): TGTGCCAGCAGCTCCACAAGCAATGAAAAACTGTTTTTT.

In its sample, this clonotype was seen a few times. V usage is TRBV4-2 and J usage is TRBJ2-3, with D uncertain. The germline V and J ends were trimmed by 1 base and 0 bases, with 8 bases remaining between them. Germline V gene data show CDR1 as LGHNA and CDR2 as YNFKEQ. The CDR3 runs 15 residues. The CDR3 here is CASSQALGSTDTQYF. The CDR3 DNA sequence: TGTGCCAGCAGCCAAGCCCTAGGCAGCACAGATACGCAGTATTTT.

Concerning this clonotype: Relative to the germline gene, one junction end is altered; a read error may explain this. V is TRBV28 and J is TRBJ2-7; D may be TRBD1 (6 bases). The CDR3 runs 13 residues. The germline V gene encodes CDR1 MDHEN and CDR2 SYDVKM. CDR3 in DNA: TGTGCCGGCAGTAGGGCAGGGGCCTACGAGCAGTACTTC. Translated, it gives CAGSRAGAYEQYF.

At least ten counts were recorded for this clonotype. The chain recombines TRBV18 with TRBJ2-5; D tentatively reads TRBD1 or TRBD2 (5 bases each). Trimming stripped 6 bases from V and 2 bases from J, with 13 bases between. CDR1 is KGHSH and CDR2 is LQKENI in the germline V gene. The CDR3 spans 14 residues. The CDR3 nucleotides read TGTGCCAGCTCGACCGGGACGCCACAAGAGACCCAGTACTTC. Residues: CASSTGTPQETQYF.

This chain connects TRBV6-1 to TRBJ1-1; possibly TRBD1 for D (5 bases). With 7 bases removed from V and 1 base from J, the gap between germline ends came to 13 bases. Germline loops: CDR1 MNHNS, CDR2 SASEGT. The CDR3 has 14 amino acids. CDR3 region: CASTATGPNTEAFF. CDR3 sequence (DNA): TGTGCCAGCACCGCCACAGGCCCGAACACTGAAGCTTTCTTT.

This clonotype was observed a handful of times. V is TRBV28 and J is TRBJ1-5; D remains unclear. Per the germline V gene, CDR1 is MDHEN and CDR2 is SYDVKM. CDR3 length: 13 residues. The ends were cut back, 5 bases at V and 2 bases at J, with 7 bases in the middle. The CDR3 coding sequence is TGTGCCAGCAGTATTTTAGGCAATCAGCCCCAGCATTTT. Its translation: CASSILGNQPQHF.

This clonotype was seen a handful of times. The CDR3 nucleotides read TGTGCCACCGGGGCAGCTCCCACTGAAGCTTTCTTT. Translated: CATGAAPTEAFF. V and J are TRBV10-3 and TRBJ1-1, with D possibly matching TRBD1 (5 bases). The CDR3 is 12 residues long. The V and J ends lost 10 bases and 4 bases respectively, with 13 bases between them. Germline V lookup: CDR1 ENHRY, CDR2 SYGVKD.

J is TRBJ1-2 and V is TRBV30; D uncertain. CDR1 and CDR2 (germline): GTSNPN, SVGIG (reference sequence). V dropped 2 bases and J dropped 4 bases, with 8 bases sitting between them. This CDR3 has 12 residues. Written as DNA, the CDR3 is TGTGCCTGGAGTCAAGACGGCTATGGCTACACCTTC. Residues: CAWSQDGYGYTF.

The V call is TRBV18, the J call TRBJ1-2; D uncertain. Germline CDR1 KGHSH, CDR2 LQKENI. V lost 1 base, J lost 0 bases, and 6 bases lay in between. There are 14 residues in the CDR3. The chain's CDR3 is CASSPQTPNYGYTF. CDR3 sequence (DNA): TGTGCCAGCTCACCACAGACCCCTAACTATGGCTACACCTTC.

The CDR3 coding sequence is TGTGCCAGCAGCCTCAGAAGCGGGAGGGGAGATACGCAGTATTTT. This translates into CASSLRSGRGDTQYF. The gene calls are TRBV28 and TRBJ2-3, with 10 bases matching TRBD2. Germline CDR1 reads MDHEN; CDR2 reads SYDVKM. CDR3 length equals 15 residues. Trimming took 6 bases from V and 5 from J; bases not matched to a gene: 8.

A few counts support this clonotype. This CDR3 is CASSVGYLRGRANYGYTF. The CDR3 DNA reads TGTGCCAGCAGCGTAGGGTATCTCAGGGGAAGGGCTAACTATGGCTACACCTTC. The J gene is TRBJ1-2, the V gene TRBV9; the D gene is possibly TRBD1 (6 bases). CDR1 is SGDLS, CDR2 YYNGEE, per germline. The CDR3 spans 18 residues. V lost 0 bases to trimming and J lost 0 bases, with 18 bases between them.

This clonotype was counted between two and nine times. The chain uses TRBV20-1 and TRBJ2-7, with TRBD1 identical over 7 bases. Germline V gene sequence: CDR1 DFQATT, CDR2 SNEGSKA (reference sequence). The CDR3 contains 13 residues. The CDR3 is CSYHRDSYYEQYF. The CDR3 nucleotides are TGCAGCTACCACCGGGACAGTTACTACGAGCAGTACTTC.

This clonotype was detected a few times. The gene calls are TRBV20-1 and TRBJ2-1, with 8 bases lining up with TRBD1. The CDR3 has 14 residues. V lost 4 bases, J lost 6 bases, and 8 bases stayed unmatched. Germline V gene data show CDR1 as DFQATT and CDR2 as SNEGSKA (reference sequence). CDR3 residues: CSAMGQVGTNEQFF. The CDR3 coding sequence is TGCAGTGCTATGGGACAGGTTGGGACCAATGAGCAGTTCTTC.

On this clonotype itself: The germline gene is not matched at one end of the junction; a read error may be the cause. The chain is built from TRBV3-1 and TRBJ1-2; no definite D call. CDR1 and CDR2 from the germline V gene are LGHDT and YNNKEL (reference sequence). The CDR3 length is 14 residues. In DNA form, the CDR3 reads TGTGCCGGCAGCCAAGCCACCCCATCTCATGGCTACACCTTC. Translating gives CAGSQATPSHGYTF.

A word on this clonotype: A single base separates this from a much larger clone, so it may be a read error. V is TRBV24-1 and J is TRBJ2-4; perhaps TRBD1 as D (6 bases). V gave up 4 bases and J gave up 13 bases, with 16 bases separating them. In germline, CDR1 is KGHDR, CDR2 SFDVKD. The CDR3 is 13 residues long. CDR3 sequence (DNA): TGTGCCACCAGTGACTATAGGGACAATGAGCAGTACTTC. Its protein is CATSDYRDNEQYF.

As concerns this clonotype: A clone one base away is much larger, so this may be a read error. The V gene is TRBV12-3 or TRBV12-4, the J gene TRBJ1-2, with 7 bases that match TRBD1. The CDR3 covers 14 residues. The CDR3 coding sequence is TGTGCCAGCAGTTCCCTGACAGGGAACTATGGCTTCACCTTC. Encoded protein: CASSSLTGNYGFTF.

This clonotype was observed many times. The chain has TRBV27 and TRBJ2-1, with 13 positions matching TRBD2. J was trimmed by 2 bases and V by 3 bases; bases with no gene match: 1. Looked up from germline, CDR1 is MNHEY and CDR2 is SMNVEV (reference sequence). CDR3 length: 16 amino acids. The CDR3 nucleotides are TGTGCCAGCAGTTTTACTAGCGGGAGGGCCTACAATGAGCAGTTCTTC. It codes for CASSFTSGRAYNEQFF.

This chain connects TRBV7-2 to TRBJ1-2; the match to TRBD1 covers 7 bases. The CDR3 is 16 residues long. CDR1 and CDR2 (germline): SGHTA, FQGNSA. Trimming cost V 5 bases and J 2 bases; bases outside gene matches: 11. The CDR3 nucleotides read TGTGCCAGCAGCGCAAGCCGCTCGACAGGGAACTATGGCTACACCTTC. Translated: CASSASRSTGNYGYTF.

The table lists this clonotype with a few counts. This chain links TRBV24-1 with TRBJ2-4; maybe TRBD2 (6 bases). Germline CDR1 and CDR2: KGHDR and SFDVKD. The CDR3 loop spans 13 amino acids. Trimming cost V 9 bases and J 0 bases, with 8 bases left between them. Here the CDR3 reads CATQGLAKNIQYF. CDR3 DNA sequence: TGTGCCACCCAGGGACTAGCCAAAAACATTCAGTACTTC.

DNA of the CDR3: TGTGCCACCAGCAGAGGTAACAGTATCAACACTGAAGCTTTCTTT. Its translation: CATSRGNSINTEAFF. The chain is built from TRBV15 and TRBJ1-1; no clear D gene. This CDR3 comprises 15 residues. In germline, CDR1 is LNHNV, CDR2 YYDKDF (reference sequence). Trimming took 1 base from V and 2 from J, leaving 11 bases between them.